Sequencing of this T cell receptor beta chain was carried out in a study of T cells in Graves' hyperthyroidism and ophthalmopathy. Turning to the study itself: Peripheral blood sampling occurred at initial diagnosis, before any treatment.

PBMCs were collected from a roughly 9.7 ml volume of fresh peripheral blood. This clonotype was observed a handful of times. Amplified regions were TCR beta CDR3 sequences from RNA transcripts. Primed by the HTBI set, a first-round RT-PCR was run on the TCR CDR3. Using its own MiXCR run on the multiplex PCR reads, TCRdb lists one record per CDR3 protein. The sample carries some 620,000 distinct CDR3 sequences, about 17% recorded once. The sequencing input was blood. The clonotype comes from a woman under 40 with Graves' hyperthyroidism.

CDR3 sequence (DNA): TGTGCCACCAGTGCTGTTCAGGCCAGCTCCTACGAGCAGTACTTC. Amino acid sequence: CATSAVQASSYEQYF. V gene TRBV24-1 combines with J gene TRBJ2-7; D ambiguous. The CDR3 is made up of 15 amino acids. Germline loops: CDR1 KGHDR, CDR2 SFDVKD. Trimming removed 5 bases from V and 0 bases from J, with 13 bases in between.